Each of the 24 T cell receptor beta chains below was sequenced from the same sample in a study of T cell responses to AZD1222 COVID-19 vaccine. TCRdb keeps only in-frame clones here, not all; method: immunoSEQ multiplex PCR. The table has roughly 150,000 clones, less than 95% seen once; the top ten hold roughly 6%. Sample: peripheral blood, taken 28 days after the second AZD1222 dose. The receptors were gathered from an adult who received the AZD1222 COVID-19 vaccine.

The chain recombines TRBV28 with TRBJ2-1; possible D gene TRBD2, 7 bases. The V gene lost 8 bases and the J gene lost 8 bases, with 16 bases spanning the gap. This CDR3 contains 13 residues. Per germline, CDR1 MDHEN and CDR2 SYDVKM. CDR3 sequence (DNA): TGTGCCAGCGCCCTCTCGGGGGGCGATGAGCAGTTCTTC. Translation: CASALSGGDEQFF.

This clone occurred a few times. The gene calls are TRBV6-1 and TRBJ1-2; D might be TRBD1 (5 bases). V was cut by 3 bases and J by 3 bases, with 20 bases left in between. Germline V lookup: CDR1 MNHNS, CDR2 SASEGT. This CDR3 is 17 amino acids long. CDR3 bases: TGTGCCAGCAGTGATCCCGCACGGGGGGTGTCCCACTATGGCTACACCTTC. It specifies CASSDPARGVSHYGYTF.

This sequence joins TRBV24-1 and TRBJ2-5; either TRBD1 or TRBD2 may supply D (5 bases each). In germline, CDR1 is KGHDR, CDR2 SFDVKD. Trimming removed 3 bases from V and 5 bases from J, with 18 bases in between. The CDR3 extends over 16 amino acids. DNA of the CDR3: TGTGCCACCAGTGATCCCGGGGCCGTAGGACTGGAGACCCAGTACTTC. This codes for CATSDPGAVGLETQYF.

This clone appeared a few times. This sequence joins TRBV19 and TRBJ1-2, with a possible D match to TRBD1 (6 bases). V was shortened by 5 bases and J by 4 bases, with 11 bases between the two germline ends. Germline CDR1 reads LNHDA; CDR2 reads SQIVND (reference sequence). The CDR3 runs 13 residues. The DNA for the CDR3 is TGTGCCAGTAGTCCACAGGGATTCTATGGCTACACCTTC. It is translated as CASSPQGFYGYTF.

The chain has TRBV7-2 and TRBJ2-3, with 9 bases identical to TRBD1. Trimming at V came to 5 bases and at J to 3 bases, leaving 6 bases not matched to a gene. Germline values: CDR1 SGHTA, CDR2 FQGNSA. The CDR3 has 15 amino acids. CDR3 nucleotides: TGTGCCAGCAGCCCCAACAGGGGGCGTACAGATACGCAGTATTTT. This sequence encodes CASSPNRGRTDTQYF.

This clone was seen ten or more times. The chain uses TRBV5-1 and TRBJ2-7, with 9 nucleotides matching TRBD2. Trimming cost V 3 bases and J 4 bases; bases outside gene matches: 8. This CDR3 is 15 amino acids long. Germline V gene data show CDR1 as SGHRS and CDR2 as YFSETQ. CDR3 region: CASSSVAGADYEQYF. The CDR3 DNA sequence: TGCGCCAGCAGCTCCGTAGCGGGAGCCGATTACGAGCAGTACTTC.

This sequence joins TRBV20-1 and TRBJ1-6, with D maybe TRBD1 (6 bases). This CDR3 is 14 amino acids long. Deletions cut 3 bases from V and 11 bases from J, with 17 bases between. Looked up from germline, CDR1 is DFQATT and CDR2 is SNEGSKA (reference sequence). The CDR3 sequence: CSASRQALGAPLHF. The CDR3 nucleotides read TGCAGTGCTAGTCGACAGGCCCTGGGGGCACCCCTCCACTTT.

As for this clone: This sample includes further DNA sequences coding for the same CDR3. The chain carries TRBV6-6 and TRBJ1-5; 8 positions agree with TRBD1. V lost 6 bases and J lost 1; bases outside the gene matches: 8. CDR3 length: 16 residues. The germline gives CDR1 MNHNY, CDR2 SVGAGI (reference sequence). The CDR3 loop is CASSSGQGRSNQPQHF. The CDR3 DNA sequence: TGTGCCAGCAGCTCCGGACAGGGTCGAAGCAATCAGCCCCAGCATTTT.

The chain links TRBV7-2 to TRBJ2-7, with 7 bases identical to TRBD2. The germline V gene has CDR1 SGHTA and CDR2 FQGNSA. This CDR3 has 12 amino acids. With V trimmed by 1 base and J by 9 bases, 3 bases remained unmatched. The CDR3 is CASSLEPGGQYF. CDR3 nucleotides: TGTGCCAGCAGCTTAGAGCCGGGGGGGCAGTACTTC.

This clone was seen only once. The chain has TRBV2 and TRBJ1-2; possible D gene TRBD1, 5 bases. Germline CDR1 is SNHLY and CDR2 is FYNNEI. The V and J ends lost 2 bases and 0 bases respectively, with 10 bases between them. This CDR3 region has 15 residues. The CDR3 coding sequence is TGTGCCAGCAGTGAAAGCGGGGCGTCTAACTATGGCTACACCTTC. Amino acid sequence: CASSESGASNYGYTF.

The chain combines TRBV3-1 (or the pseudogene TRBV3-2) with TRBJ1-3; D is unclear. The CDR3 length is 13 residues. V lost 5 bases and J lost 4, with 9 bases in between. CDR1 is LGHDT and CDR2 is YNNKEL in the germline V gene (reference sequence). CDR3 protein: CASSSFSGNTIYF. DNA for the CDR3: TGTGCCAGCAGCTCCTTTTCCGGAAACACCATATATTTT.

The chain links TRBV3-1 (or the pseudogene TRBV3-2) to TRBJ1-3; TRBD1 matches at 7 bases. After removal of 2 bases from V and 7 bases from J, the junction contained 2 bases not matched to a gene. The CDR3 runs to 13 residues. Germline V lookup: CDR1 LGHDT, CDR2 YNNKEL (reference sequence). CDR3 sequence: CASSQFRGNTIYF. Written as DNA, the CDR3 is TGTGCCAGCAGCCAATTCAGGGGGAACACCATATATTTT.

For the CDR3, the DNA is TGTGCCAGCAGCGTAGCTGGGGATCTCAACACCGGGGAGCTGTTTTTT. Translation: CASSVAGDLNTGELFF. The gene calls are TRBV9 and TRBJ2-2; D is uncertain. Trimming stripped 0 bases from V and 2 bases from J, with 11 bases between. CDR1 is SGDLS and CDR2 is YYNGEE in the germline V gene. The CDR3 has 16 residues. Drawing the rest from reference TRBV9 and TRBJ2-2, the complete variable domain is DSGVTQTPKHLITATGQRVTLRCSPRSGDLSVYWYQQSLDQGLQFLIQYYNGEERAKGNILERFSAQQFPDLHSELNLSSLELGDSALYFCASSVAGDLNTGELFFGEGSRLTVL.

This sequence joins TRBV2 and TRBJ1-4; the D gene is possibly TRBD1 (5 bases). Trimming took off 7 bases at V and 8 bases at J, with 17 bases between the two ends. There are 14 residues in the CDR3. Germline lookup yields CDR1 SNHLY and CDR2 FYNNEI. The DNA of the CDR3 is TGTGCCAGCACCGATCCCGGGACTTTGGAAAAACTGTTTTTT. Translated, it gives CASTDPGTLEKLFF.

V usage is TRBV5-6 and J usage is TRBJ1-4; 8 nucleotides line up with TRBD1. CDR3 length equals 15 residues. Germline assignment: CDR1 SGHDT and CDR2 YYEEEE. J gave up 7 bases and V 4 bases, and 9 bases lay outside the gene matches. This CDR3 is CASSPLRDRREKLFF. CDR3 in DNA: TGTGCCAGCAGCCCCCTTCGGGACAGGCGTGAAAAACTGTTTTTT.

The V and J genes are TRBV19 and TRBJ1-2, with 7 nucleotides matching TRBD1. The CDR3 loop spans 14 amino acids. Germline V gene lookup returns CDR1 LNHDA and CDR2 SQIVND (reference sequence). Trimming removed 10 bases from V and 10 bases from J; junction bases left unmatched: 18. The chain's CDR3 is CATAFPETGIVYTF. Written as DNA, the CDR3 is TGTGCCACTGCTTTTCCGGAGACAGGGATCGTCTACACCTTC.

CDR3 nucleotide sequence: TGTGCCAGCAGCCGTAATGGTAATTCACCCCTCCACTTT. Protein product: CASSRNGNSPLHF. The chain links TRBV11-2 to TRBJ1-6, with unresolved D. This CDR3 contains 13 residues. The V end lost 5 bases, the J end lost 6 bases, and 8 bases lay between the germline ends. Germline CDR1 SGHAT, CDR2 FQNNGV.

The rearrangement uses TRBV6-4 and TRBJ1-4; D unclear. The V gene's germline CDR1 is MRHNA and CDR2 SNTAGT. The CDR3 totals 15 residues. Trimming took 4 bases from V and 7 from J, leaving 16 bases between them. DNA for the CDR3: TGTGCCAGCAGTGGGGAGGCCGAGACTTTTGAAAAACTGTTTTTT. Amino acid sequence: CASSGEAETFEKLFF.

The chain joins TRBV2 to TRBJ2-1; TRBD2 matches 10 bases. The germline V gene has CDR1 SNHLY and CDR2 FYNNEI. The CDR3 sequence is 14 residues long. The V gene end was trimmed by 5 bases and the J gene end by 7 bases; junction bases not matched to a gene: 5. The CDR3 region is CASSLGLAENEQFF. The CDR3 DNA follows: TGTGCCAGCAGTTTAGGACTAGCGGAAAATGAGCAGTTCTTC.

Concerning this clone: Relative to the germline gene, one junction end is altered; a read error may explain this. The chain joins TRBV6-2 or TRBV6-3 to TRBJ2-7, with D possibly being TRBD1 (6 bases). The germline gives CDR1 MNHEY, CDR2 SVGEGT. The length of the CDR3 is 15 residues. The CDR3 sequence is CASRYSQGYSYEQYF. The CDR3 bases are TGTGCCAGCAGATACTCACAGGGTTACTCCTACGAGCAGTACTTC.

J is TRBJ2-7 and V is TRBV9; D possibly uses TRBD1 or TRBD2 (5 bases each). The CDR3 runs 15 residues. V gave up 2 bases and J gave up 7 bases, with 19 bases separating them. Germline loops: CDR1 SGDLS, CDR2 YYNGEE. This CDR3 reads CASSVGGEAQGEQYF. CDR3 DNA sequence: TGTGCCAGCAGCGTTGGGGGTGAGGCTCAAGGGGAGCAGTACTTC.

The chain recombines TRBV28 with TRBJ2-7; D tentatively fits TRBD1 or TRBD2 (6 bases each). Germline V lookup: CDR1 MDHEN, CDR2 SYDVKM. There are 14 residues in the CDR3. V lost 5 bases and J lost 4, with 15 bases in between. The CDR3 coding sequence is TGTGCCAGCAGTAGGCGGGACAACGTTTACGAGCAGTACTTC. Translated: CASSRRDNVYEQYF.

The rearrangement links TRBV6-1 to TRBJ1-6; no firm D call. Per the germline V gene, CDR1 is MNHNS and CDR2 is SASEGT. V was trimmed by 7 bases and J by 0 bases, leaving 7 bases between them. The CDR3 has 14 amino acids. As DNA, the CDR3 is TGTGCCAGCACCCCGACCTCCTATAATTCACCCCTCCACTTT. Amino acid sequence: CASTPTSYNSPLHF.

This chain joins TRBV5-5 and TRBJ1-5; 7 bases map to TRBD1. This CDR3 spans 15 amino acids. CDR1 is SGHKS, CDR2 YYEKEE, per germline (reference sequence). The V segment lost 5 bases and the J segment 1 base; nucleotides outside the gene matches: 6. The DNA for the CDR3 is TGTGCCAGCAGTTACACAGGGGAAAGCAATCAGCCCCAGCATTTT. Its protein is CASSYTGESNQPQHF.